These T cell receptor beta chains were read from a single sample in a study of blood T cell repertoires in COVID-19. Using immunoSEQ multiplex PCR, the repertoire was profiled, and TCRdb retains in-frame clones only, with some absent. Of roughly 90,000 clones listed, approximately 85% are singletons. Input material: peripheral blood. These receptors came from a human donor in a cohort sampled during active COVID-19. Each CDR3 is given with its conserved first and last residue. The order of the fields is CDR3 length, J gene, V gene, CDR3 protein.

CDR3 length: 17
J gene: TRBJ2-1
V gene: TRBV5-4
CDR3 protein: CASRRTSGGPILNEQFF

CDR3 length: 18
J gene: TRBJ1-2
V gene: TRBV24-1
CDR3 protein: CATSDPLPWDSSNYGYTF

CDR3 length: 13
J gene: TRBJ1-3
V gene: TRBV12-3/TRBV12-4
CDR3 protein: CASRTGVSDTIYF

CDR3 length: 13
J gene: TRBJ2-3
V gene: TRBV11-1
CDR3 protein: CASSSGNTDTQYF

CDR3 length: 14
J gene: TRBJ1-6
V gene: TRBV2
CDR3 protein: CASRSTQDNSPLHF

CDR3 length: 14
J gene: TRBJ2-1
V gene: TRBV6-2/TRBV6-3
CDR3 protein: CASSTSYPDNEQFF

CDR3 length: 15
J gene: TRBJ2-7
V gene: TRBV5-1
CDR3 protein: CASSLTGASSYEQYF

CDR3 length: 20
J gene: TRBJ2-6
V gene: TRBV27
CDR3 protein: CASSLKGPQGLILRLEVLTF

CDR3 length: 13
J gene: TRBJ2-7
V gene: TRBV5-4
CDR3 protein: CASSSDVAREQYF

CDR3 length: 15
J gene: TRBJ2-7
V gene: TRBV15
CDR3 protein: CATSISGTGSYEQYF

CDR3 length: 14
J gene: TRBJ2-4
V gene: TRBV5-4
CDR3 protein: CASSAGTGKNIQYF

CDR3 length: 19
J gene: TRBJ1-2
V gene: TRBV18
CDR3 protein: CASSPLRGSGQGPNYGYTF

CDR3 length: 16
J gene: TRBJ1-6
V gene: TRBV27
CDR3 protein: CASSLPAGLGGSPLHF

CDR3 length: 14
J gene: TRBJ2-3
V gene: TRBV7-2
CDR3 protein: CASSPMTSSDTQYF

CDR3 length: 16
J gene: TRBJ2-5
V gene: TRBV3-1/TRBV3-2
CDR3 protein: CASSQGSGGAQETQYF

CDR3 length: 12
J gene: TRBJ1-2
V gene: TRBV30
CDR3 protein: CAWIQGFYGYTF

CDR3 length: 15
J gene: TRBJ2-1
V gene: TRBV6-5
CDR3 protein: CASTASGNPYNEQFF

CDR3 length: 17
J gene: TRBJ2-7
V gene: TRBV5-1
CDR3 protein: CASSPMTSGRFPYEQYF

CDR3 length: 17
J gene: TRBJ2-3
V gene: TRBV5-4
CDR3 protein: CASSPGTARWGTDTQYF

CDR3 length: 14
J gene: TRBJ2-3
V gene: TRBV21-1
CDR3 protein: CASSKATLRGTQYF

CDR3 length: 13
J gene: TRBJ2-3
V gene: TRBV12-3/TRBV12-4
CDR3 protein: CASSSRTGNTQYF

CDR3 length: 15
J gene: TRBJ2-3
V gene: TRBV21-1
CDR3 protein: CASSKGSRGRDTQYF

CDR3 length: 16
J gene: TRBJ2-7
V gene: TRBV7-8
CDR3 protein: CASSPRPWDRGYEQYF

CDR3 length: 16
J gene: TRBJ2-5
V gene: TRBV7-9
CDR3 protein: CASSPRTGPYQETQYF

CDR3 length: 13
J gene: TRBJ2-1
V gene: TRBV28
CDR3 protein: CASGTGPYNEQFF

CDR3 length: 15
J gene: TRBJ2-3
V gene: TRBV5-4
CDR3 protein: CASSLGTGNADTQYF

CDR3 length: 15
J gene: TRBJ1-1
V gene: TRBV2
CDR3 protein: CASSELGAGDTEAFF

CDR3 length: 15
J gene: TRBJ1-3
V gene: TRBV30
CDR3 protein: CAWSKPGQGADTIYF

CDR3 length: 15
J gene: TRBJ2-1
V gene: TRBV5-1
CDR3 protein: CASSFAAGSNNEQFF

CDR3 length: 16
J gene: TRBJ2-5
V gene: TRBV10-3
CDR3 protein: CAISVGLGQSRETQYF

CDR3 length: 15
J gene: TRBJ2-1
V gene: TRBV30
CDR3 protein: CAWARLARARDLRVF

CDR3 length: 15
J gene: TRBJ2-1
V gene: TRBV5-4
CDR3 protein: CASSPQAGGYNEQFF

CDR3 length: 16
J gene: TRBJ1-6
V gene: TRBV19
CDR3 protein: CASSIYLAGSGRPLHF

CDR3 length: 15
J gene: TRBJ1-1
V gene: TRBV23-1
CDR3 protein: CASSQRTLGNTEAFF

CDR3 length: 13
J gene: TRBJ2-7
V gene: TRBV5-5
CDR3 protein: CASSSAAGSEQYF

CDR3 length: 10
J gene: TRBJ1-5
V gene: TRBV20-1
CDR3 protein: CRGRRQPQHF

CDR3 length: 14
J gene: TRBJ2-7
V gene: TRBV5-4
CDR3 protein: CASSLDSVSYEQYF

CDR3 length: 11
J gene: TRBJ1-1
V gene: TRBV30
CDR3 protein: CAWRRGTEAFF

CDR3 length: 14
J gene: TRBJ2-2
V gene: TRBV7-3
CDR3 protein: CASSPRKQNGELFF

CDR3 length: 13
J gene: TRBJ1-1
V gene: TRBV18
CDR3 protein: CASSPGQNTEAFF

CDR3 length: 14
J gene: TRBJ2-7
V gene: TRBV6-5
CDR3 protein: CASSLAGILNEQYF

CDR3 length: 16
J gene: TRBJ2-3
V gene: TRBV11-3
CDR3 protein: CASSLDKQGFGDTQYF

CDR3 length: 16
J gene: TRBJ2-5
V gene: TRBV7-3
CDR3 protein: CASSLVSGRAGETQYF

CDR3 length: 16
J gene: TRBJ2-1
V gene: TRBV2
CDR3 protein: CASEGRDRGSYNEQFF

CDR3 length: 15
J gene: TRBJ2-3
V gene: TRBV18
CDR3 protein: CASSKSGGSTDTQYF

CDR3 length: 12
J gene: TRBJ1-1
V gene: TRBV5-1
CDR3 protein: CASSLDSGSAFF

CDR3 length: 17
J gene: TRBJ1-1
V gene: TRBV19
CDR3 protein: CASSIGPGGRMNTEAFF

CDR3 length: 11
J gene: TRBJ1-2
V gene: TRBV5-6
CDR3 protein: CASTANYGYTF

CDR3 length: 11
J gene: TRBJ2-7
V gene: TRBV5-6
CDR3 protein: CASSLASEQYF

CDR3 length: 14
J gene: TRBJ1-4
V gene: TRBV28
CDR3 protein: CASSLRGPNEKLFF

CDR3 length: 17
J gene: TRBJ2-7
V gene: TRBV7-9
CDR3 protein: CASGGGLAGAPRREQYF

CDR3 length: 16
J gene: TRBJ1-1
V gene: TRBV21-1
CDR3 protein: CASSTLRNLLRTEAFF

CDR3 length: 15
J gene: TRBJ1-3
V gene: TRBV7-3
CDR3 protein: CASSLNAGSGNTIYF

CDR3 length: 13
J gene: TRBJ2-5
V gene: TRBV5-1
CDR3 protein: CASSLGARETQYF